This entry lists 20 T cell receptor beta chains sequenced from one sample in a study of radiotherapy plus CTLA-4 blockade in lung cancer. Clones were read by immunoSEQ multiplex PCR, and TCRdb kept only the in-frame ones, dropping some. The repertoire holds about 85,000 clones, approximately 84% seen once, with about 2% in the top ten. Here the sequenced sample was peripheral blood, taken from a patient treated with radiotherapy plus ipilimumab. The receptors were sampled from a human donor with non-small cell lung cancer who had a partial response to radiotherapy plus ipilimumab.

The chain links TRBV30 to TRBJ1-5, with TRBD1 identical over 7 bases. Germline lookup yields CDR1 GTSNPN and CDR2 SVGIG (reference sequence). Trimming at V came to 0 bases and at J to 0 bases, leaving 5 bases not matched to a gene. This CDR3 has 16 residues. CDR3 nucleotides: TGTGCCTGGAGTGTCAGGGGGGTCCTTAGCAATCAGCCCCAGCATTTT. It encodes CAWSVRGVLSNQPQHF.

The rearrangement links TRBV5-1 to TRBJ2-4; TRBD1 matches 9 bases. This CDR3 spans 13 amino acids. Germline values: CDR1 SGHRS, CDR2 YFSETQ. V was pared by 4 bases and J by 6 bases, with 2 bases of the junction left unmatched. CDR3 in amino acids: CASSPDRGNIQYF. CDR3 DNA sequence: TGCGCCAGCAGCCCGGACAGGGGAAACATTCAGTACTTC.

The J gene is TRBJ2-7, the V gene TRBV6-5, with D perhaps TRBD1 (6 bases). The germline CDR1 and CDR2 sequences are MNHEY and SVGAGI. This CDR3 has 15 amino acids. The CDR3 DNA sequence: TGTGCCGGCAGTTACCGGTGGGGCAGGGGCTACGAGCAGTACGTC. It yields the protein CAGSYRWGRGYEQYV.

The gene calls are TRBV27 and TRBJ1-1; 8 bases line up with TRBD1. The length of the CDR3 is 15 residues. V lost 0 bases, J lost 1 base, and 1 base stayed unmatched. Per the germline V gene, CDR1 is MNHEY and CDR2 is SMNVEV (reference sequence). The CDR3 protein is CASSLSTGGNTEAFF. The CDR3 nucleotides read TGTGCCAGCAGTTTATCTACAGGGGGGAACACTGAAGCTTTCTTT.

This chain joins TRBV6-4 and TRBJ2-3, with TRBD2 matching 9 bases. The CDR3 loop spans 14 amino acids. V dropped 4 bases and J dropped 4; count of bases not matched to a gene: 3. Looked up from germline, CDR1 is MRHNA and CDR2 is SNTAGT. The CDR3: CASSVLAGPDTQYF. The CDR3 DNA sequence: TGTGCCAGCAGTGTGCTAGCGGGACCAGATACGCAGTATTTT.

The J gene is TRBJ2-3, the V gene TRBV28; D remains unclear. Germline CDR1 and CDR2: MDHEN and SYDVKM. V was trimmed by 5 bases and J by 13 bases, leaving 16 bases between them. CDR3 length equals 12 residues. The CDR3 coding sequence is TGTGCCAGCAGTCGAGCAATGACCGGAGAGTATTTT. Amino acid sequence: CASSRAMTGEYF.

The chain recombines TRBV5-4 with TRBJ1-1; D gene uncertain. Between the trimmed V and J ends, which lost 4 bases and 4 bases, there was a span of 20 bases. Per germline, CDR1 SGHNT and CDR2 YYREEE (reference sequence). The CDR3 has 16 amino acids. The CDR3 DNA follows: TGTGCCAGCAGCCGAGGATTTTCGGGGATGGGCACTGAAGCTTTCTTT. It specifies CASSRGFSGMGTEAFF.

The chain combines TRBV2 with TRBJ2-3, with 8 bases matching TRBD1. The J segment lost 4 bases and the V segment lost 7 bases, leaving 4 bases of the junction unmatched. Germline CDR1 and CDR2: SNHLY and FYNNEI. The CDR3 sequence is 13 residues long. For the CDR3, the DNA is TGTGCCAGCACCCAGGGGGCTGCAGATACGCAGTATTTT. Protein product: CASTQGAADTQYF.

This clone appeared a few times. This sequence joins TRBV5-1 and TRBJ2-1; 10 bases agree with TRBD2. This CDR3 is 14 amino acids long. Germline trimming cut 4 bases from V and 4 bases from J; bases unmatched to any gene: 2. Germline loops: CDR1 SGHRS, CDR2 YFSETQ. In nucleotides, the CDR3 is TGCGCCAGCAGCCCAGCGGGAGGGTACAATGAGCAGTTCTTC. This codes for CASSPAGGYNEQFF. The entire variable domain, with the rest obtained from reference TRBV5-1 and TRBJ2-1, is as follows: KAGVTQTPRYLIKTRGQQVTLSCSPISGHRSVSWYQQTPGQGLQFLFEYFSETQRNKGNFPGRFSGRQFSNSRSEMNVSTLELGDSALYLCASSPAGGYNEQFFGPGTRLTVL.

This chain's CDR3 is CAISEAGIDGYTF. The CDR3 DNA sequence: TGTGCCATCAGTGAAGCAGGGATAGATGGCTACACCTTC. The chain has TRBV10-3 and TRBJ1-2; D perhaps matches TRBD1 (5 bases). Germline CDR1 is ENHRY and CDR2 is SYGVKD. V was clipped by 3 bases and J by 6 bases, with 11 bases between them. This CDR3 is built from 13 residues.

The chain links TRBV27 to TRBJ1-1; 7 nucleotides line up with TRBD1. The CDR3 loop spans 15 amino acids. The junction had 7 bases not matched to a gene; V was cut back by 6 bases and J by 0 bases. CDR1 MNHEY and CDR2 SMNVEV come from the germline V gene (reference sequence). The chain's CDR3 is CASRATGRMNTEAFF. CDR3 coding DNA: TGTGCCAGCAGAGCGACAGGGCGCATGAACACTGAAGCTTTCTTT.

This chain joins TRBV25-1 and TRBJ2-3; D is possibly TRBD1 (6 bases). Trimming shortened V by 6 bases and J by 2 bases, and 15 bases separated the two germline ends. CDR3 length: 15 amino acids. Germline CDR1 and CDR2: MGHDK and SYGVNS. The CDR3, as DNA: TGTGCCAGCAGCTCAGAGGGGGATCCCACAGATACGCAGTATTTT. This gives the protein CASSSEGDPTDTQYF. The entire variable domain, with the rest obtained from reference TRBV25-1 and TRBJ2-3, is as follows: EADIYQTPRYLVIGTGKKITLECSQTMGHDKMYWYQQDPGMELHLIHYSYGVNSTEKGDLSSESTVSRIRTEHFPLTLESARPSHTSQYLCASSSEGDPTDTQYFGPGTRLTVL.

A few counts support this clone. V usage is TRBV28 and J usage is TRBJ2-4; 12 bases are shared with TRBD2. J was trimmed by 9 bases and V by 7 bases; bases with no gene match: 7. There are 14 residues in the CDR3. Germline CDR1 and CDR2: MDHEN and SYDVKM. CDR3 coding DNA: TGTGCCAGCACGACTAGCGGGAGCTTTATCATTCAGTACTTC. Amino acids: CASTTSGSFIIQYF.

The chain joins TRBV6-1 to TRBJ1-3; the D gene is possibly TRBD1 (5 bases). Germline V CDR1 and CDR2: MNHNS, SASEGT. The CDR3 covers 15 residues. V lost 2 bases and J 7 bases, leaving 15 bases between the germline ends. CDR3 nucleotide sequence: TGTGCCAGCAGTGAAACCATAGACAGTTGGAACACCATATATTTT. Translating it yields CASSETIDSWNTIYF.

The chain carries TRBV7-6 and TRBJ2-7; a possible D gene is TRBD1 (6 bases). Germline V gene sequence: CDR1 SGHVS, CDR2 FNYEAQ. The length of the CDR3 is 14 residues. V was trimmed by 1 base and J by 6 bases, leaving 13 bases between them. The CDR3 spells CASSLEQGGLEQYV. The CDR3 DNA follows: TGTGCCAGCAGCTTAGAACAGGGCGGTCTCGAGCAGTACGTC.

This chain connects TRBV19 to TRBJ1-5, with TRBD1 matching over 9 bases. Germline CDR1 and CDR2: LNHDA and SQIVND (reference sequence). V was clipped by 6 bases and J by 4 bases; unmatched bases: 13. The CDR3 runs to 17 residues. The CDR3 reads CASSSPPGTGPNQPQHF. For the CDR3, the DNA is TGTGCCAGTAGCTCACCCCCCGGGACAGGGCCGAATCAGCCCCAGCATTTT.

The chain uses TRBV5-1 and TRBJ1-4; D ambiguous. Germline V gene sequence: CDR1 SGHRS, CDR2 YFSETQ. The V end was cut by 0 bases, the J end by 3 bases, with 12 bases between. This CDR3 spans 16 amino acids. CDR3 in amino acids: CASSLGQPSANEKLFF. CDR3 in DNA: TGCGCCAGCAGCTTGGGGCAGCCCAGCGCTAATGAAAAACTGTTTTTT.

The CDR3 nucleotides read TGTGCCAGCAGTGATGGCCGGGGTGGGGACAATGAGCAGTTCTTC. Protein product: CASSDGRGGDNEQFF. The V and J genes are TRBV2 and TRBJ2-1; tentative D call: TRBD2 (5 bases). CDR3 size: 15 residues. Germline CDR1 and CDR2: SNHLY and FYNNEI. V shed 3 bases and J shed 5 bases, with 14 bases lying between them. Variable domain in full (rest from reference TRBV2 and TRBJ2-1): EPEVTQTPSHQVTQMGQEVILRCVPISNHLYFYWYRQILGQKVEFLVSFYNNEISEKSEIFDDQFSVERPDGSNFTLKIRSTKLEDSAMYFCASSDGRGGDNEQFFGPGTRLTVL.

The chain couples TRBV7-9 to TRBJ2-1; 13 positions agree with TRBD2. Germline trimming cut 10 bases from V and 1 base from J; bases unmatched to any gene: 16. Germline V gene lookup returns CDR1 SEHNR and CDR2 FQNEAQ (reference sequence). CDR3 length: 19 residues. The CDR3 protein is CATPRTSGRPTDSYNEQFF. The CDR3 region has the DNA TGTGCCACCCCTCGGACTAGCGGGAGACCTACAGATTCCTACAATGAGCAGTTCTTC.

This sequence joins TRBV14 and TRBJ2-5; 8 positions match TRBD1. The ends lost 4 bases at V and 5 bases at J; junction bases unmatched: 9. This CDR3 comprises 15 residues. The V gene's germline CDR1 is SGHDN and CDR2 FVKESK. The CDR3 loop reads CASSPGQGWRETQYF. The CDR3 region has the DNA TGTGCCAGCAGCCCCGGACAGGGATGGCGGGAGACCCAGTACTTC.